Detailed here is one TCR beta chain. Its antigen is unknown. The data derive from a study of graft-versus-host responses after intestinal transplantation. Study-wide points: Allografts from individuals with graft-donor T cell macrochimerism displayed high graft-versus-host to host-versus-graft clonal ratios. Association was observed between peak circulating GvH clone levels and early post-transplant HvG declines.

The CDR3 spans 17 residues. Germline CDR1 is MDHEN and CDR2 is SYDVKM. Trimming pared 6 bases from V and 0 bases from J, leaving 20 bases between. The assay was immunoSEQ multiplex PCR, and TCRdb's table has in-frame clones only and misses some. The sample includes about 98,000 clones, roughly 88% of them seen just once. The chain is built from TRBV28 and TRBJ1-1; TRBD1 is a possible D gene (5 bases). The sample consisted of PBMCs, taken 255 days after intestinal transplant. This receptor was identified in a human patient who received an intestinal transplant, so some T cells may come from the graft donor. CDR3 bases: TGTGCCAGCAGCTCGACAGCCCCCGCTATCATGAACACTGAAGCTTTCTTT. Protein: CASSSTAPAIMNTEAFF.